This paragraph reports one TCR beta chain. The antigen is undetermined. The data are from a study of OX40 agonist ivuxolimab in advanced cancers. The study, taken as a whole, reports: At 0.1 to 3.0 mg/kg, CD4+ and CD8+ blood T cells expanded clonally by week 6.

V lost 3 bases and J lost 5, with 13 bases in between. Germline V lookup: CDR1 MDHEN, CDR2 SYDVKM. This CDR3 contains 14 residues. Sequencing was performed with immunoSEQ multiplex PCR; in TCRdb, only in-frame clones are kept and a portion is missing. Found here are approximately 60,000 clones, over 90% of them singletons; the top ten hold around a sixth. The sample consisted of CD4+ or CD8+ T cells sorted from blood, taken in a trial of the OX40 agonist ivuxolimab. This sequence was found in an adult with an advanced solid tumor such as melanoma, head and neck, liver or kidney cancer. This chain connects TRBV28 to TRBJ2-5, with D possibly TRBD2 on 6 matching bases. Written as DNA, the CDR3 is TGTGCCAGCAGTTTCGGGGGAGGTTGGGAGACCCAGTACTTC. Translated, it gives CASSFGGGWETQYF.